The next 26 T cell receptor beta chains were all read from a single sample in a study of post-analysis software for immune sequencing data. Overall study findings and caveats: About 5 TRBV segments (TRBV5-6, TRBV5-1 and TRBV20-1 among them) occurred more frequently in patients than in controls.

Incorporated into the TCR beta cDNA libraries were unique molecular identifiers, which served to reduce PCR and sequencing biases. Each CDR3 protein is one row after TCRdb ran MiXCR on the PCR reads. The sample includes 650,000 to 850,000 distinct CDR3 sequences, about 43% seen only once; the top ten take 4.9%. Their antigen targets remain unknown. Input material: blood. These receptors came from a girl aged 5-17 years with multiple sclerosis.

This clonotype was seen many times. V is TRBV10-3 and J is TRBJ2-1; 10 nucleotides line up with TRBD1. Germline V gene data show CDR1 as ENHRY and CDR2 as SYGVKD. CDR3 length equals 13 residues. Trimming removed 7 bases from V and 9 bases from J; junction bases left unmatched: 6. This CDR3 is CAITGQGEGEQFF. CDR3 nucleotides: TGTGCCATCACTGGACAGGGGGAGGGTGAGCAGTTCTTC.

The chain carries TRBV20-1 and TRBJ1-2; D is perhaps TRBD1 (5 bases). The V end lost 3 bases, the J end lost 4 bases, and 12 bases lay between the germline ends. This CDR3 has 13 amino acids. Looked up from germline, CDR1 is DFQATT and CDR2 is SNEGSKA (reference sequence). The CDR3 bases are TGCAGTGCTAGGGGGGACGGGACCTATGGCTACACCTTC. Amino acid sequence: CSARGDGTYGYTF.

For the CDR3, the DNA is TGTGCCAGCAGCCAAGATACCGGACAGGGGCATTCACCCCTCCACTTT. Translated, it gives CASSQDTGQGHSPLHF. The chain combines TRBV4-2 with TRBJ1-6, with 9 positions matching TRBD1. CDR1 and CDR2 from the germline V gene are LGHNA and YNFKEQ. The J segment lost 8 bases and the V segment lost 0 bases, leaving 5 bases of the junction unmatched. CDR3 length: 16 residues.

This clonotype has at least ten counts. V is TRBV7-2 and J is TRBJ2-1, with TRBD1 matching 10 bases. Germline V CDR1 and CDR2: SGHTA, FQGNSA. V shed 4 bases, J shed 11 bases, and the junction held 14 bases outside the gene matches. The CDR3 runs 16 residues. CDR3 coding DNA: TGTGCCAGCAGCTCGTGGACAGGGGGAGCGGGAGTTAAGCAGTTCTTC. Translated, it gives CASSSWTGGAGVKQFF.

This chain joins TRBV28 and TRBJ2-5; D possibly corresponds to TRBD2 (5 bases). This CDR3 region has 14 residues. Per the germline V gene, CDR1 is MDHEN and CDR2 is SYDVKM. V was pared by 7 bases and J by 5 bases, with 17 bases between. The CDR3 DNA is TGTGCCAGCACCTCAAGGGCCCCGGGGGAGACCCAGTACTTC. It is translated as CASTSRAPGETQYF.

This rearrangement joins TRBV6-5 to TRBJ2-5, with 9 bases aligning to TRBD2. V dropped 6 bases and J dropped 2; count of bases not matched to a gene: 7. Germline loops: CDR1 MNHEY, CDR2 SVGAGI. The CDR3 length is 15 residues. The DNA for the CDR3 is TGTGCCAGCAGCCACGTAGCGGGAGCTCAAGAGACCCAGTACTTC. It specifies CASSHVAGAQETQYF.

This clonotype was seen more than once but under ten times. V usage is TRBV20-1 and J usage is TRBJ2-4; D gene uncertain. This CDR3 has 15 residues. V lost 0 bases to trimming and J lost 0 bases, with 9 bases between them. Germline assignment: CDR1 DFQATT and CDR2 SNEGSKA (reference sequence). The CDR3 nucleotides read TGCAGTGCTAGAGAGTTCGAACTAGCCAAAAACATTCAGTACTTC. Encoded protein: CSAREFELAKNIQYF.

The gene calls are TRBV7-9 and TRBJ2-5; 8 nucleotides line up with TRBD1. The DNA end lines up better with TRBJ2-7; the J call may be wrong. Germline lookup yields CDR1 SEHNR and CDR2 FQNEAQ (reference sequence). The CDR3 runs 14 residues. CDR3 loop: CASSEETGAGEQYF. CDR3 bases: TGTGCCAGCAGCGAAGAGACAGGGGCTGGCGAGCAGTACTTC.

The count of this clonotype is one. The CDR3 protein is CASSASSTGYGYTF. Written as DNA, the CDR3 is TGTGCCAGCAGTGCATCCTCGACAGGATATGGCTACACCTTC. The chain is built from TRBV12-3 or TRBV12-4 and TRBJ1-2; D may be TRBD1 (6 bases). The V gene lost 5 bases and the J gene lost 5 bases, with 15 bases spanning the gap. The CDR3 has 14 amino acids.

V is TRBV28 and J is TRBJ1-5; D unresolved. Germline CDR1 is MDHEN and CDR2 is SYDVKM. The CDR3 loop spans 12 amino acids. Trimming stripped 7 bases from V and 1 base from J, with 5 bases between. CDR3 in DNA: TGTGCCAGCACTGTCAGCAATCAGCCCCAGCATTTT. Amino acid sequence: CASTVSNQPQHF.

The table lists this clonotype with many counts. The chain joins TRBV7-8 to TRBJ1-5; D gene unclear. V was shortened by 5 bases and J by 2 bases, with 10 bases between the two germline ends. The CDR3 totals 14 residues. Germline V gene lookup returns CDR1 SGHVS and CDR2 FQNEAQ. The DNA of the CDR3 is TGTGCCAGCAGCGTTATCGAGGGCAATCAGCCCCAGCATTTT. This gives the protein CASSVIEGNQPQHF.

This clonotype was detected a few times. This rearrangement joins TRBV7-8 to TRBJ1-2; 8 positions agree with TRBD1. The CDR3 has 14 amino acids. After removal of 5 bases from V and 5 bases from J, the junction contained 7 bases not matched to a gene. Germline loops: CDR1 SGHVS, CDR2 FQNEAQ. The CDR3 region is CASSPRQGRYGYTF. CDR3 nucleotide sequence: TGTGCCAGCAGCCCCCGACAGGGGAGGTATGGCTACACCTTC.

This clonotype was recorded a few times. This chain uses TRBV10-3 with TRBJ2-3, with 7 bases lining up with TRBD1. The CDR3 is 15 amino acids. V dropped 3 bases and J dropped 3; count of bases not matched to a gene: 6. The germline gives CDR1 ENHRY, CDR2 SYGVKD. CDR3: CAISEDRERTDTQYF. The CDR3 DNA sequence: TGTGCCATCAGTGAAGACAGGGAAAGGACAGATACGCAGTATTTT.

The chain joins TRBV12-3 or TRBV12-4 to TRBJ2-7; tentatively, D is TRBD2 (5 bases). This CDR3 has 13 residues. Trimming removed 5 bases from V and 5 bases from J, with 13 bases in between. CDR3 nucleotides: TGTGCCAGCAGTCCATTTGGAGGCCACGAGCAGTACTTC. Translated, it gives CASSPFGGHEQYF.

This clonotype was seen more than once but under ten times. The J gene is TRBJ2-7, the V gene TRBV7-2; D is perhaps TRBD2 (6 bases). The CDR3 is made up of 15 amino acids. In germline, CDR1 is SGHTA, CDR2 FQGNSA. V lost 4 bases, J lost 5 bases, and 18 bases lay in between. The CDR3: CASSSSGGTHHEQYF. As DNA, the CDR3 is TGTGCCAGCAGCTCCTCTGGCGGGACCCACCACGAGCAGTACTTC.

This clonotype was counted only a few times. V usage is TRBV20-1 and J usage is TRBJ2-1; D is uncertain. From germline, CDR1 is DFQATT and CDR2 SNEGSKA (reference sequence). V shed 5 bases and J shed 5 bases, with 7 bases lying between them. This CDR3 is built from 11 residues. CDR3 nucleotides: TGCAGTGCTCCCTTTAACAATGAGCAGTTCTTC. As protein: CSAPFNNEQFF.

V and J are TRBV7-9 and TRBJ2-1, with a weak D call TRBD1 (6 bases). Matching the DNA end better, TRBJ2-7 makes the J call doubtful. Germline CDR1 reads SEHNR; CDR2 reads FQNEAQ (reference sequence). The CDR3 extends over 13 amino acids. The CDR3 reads CASSFRTVYEQYF. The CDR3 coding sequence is TGTGCCAGCAGCTTCCGGACAGTTTACGAGCAGTACTTC.

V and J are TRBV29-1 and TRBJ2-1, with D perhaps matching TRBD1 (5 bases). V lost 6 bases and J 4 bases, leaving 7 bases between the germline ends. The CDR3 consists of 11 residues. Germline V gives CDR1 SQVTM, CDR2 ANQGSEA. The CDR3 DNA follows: TGCAGCGTCCAGGGTTACAATGAGCAGTTCTTC. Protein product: CSVQGYNEQFF.

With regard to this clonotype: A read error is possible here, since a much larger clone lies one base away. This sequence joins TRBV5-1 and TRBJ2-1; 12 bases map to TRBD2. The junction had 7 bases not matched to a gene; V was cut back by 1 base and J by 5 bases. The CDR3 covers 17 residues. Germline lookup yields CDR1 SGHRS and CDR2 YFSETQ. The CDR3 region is CASSLSPTSGSHNEQFF. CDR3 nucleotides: TGCGCCAGCAGCTTGAGCCCGACTAGCGGGAGTCACAATGAGCAGTTCTTC.

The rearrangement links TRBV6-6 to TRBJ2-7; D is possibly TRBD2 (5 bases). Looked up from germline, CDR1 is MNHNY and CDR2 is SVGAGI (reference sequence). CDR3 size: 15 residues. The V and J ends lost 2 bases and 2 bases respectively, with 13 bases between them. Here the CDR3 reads CASSYASGETYEQYF. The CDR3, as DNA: TGTGCCAGCAGTTACGCGAGCGGAGAAACCTACGAGCAGTACTTC.

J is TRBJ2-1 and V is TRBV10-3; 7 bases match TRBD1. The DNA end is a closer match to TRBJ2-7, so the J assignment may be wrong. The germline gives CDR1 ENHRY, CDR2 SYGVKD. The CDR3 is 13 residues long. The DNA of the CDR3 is TGTGCCATCAGGACGGACAGGACCACCGAGCAGTACTTC. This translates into CAIRTDRTTEQYF.

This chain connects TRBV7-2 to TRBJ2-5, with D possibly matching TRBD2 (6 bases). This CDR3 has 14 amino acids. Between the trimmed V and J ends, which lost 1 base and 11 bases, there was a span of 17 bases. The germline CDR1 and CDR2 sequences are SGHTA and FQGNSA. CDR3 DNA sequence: TGTGCCAGCAGCTTAGAAGTGACTAGGAGGGAGCAGTACTTC. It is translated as CASSLEVTRREQYF. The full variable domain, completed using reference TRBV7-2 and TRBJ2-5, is GAGVSQSPSNKVTEKGKDVELRCDPISGHTALYWYRQSLGQGLEFLIYFQGNSAPDKSGLPSDRFSAERTGGSVSTLTIQRTQQEDSAVYLCASSLEVTRREQYFGPGTRLLVL.

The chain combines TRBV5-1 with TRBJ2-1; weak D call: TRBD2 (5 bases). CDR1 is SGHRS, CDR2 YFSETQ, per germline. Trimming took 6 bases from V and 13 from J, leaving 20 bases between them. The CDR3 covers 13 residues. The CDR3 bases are TGCGCCAGCACCAACAGCGGTGAAGAGACCCAGTTCTTC. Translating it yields CASTNSGEETQFF.

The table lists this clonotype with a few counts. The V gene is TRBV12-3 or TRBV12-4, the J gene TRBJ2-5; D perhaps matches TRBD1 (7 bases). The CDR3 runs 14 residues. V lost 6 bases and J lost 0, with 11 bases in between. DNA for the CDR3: TGTGCCAGCAGGGGGGGACAGAACCAAGAGACCCAGTACTTC. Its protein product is CASRGGQNQETQYF.

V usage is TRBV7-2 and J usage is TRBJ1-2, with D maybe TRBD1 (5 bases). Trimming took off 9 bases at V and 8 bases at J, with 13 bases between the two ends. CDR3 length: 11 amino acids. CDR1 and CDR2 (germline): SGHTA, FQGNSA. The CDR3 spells CASRTSRGYTF. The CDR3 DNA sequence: TGTGCCAGTAGGACATCAAGAGGCTACACCTTC.

The CDR3: CATSDPTSGRSHEQFF. Here the CDR3 DNA reads TGTGCCACCAGCGACCCGACTAGCGGGAGGAGCCATGAGCAGTTCTTC. The rearrangement links TRBV24-1 to TRBJ2-1; 13 bases are shared with TRBD2. Germline CDR1 reads KGHDR; CDR2 reads SFDVKD. The V and J ends lost 7 bases and 8 bases, in that order; junction bases with no gene match: 10. The CDR3 covers 16 residues.